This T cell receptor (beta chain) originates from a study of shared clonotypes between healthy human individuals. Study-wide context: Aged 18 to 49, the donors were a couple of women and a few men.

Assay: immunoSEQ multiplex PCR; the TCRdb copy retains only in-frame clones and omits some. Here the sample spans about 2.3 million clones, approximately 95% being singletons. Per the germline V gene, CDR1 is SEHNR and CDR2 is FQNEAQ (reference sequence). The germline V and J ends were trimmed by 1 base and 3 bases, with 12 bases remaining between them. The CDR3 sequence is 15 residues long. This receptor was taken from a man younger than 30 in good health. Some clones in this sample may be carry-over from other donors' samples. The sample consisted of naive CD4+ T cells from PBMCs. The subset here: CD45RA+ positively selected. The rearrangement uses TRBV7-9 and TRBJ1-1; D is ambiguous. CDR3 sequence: CASSLGWGGDTEAFF. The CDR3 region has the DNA TGTGCCAGCAGCTTAGGTTGGGGTGGGGACACTGAAGCTTTCTTT.